This TCR beta chain was captured in a study of blood T cells in healthy people across ages. Overall study findings and caveats: It was not possible, with unsorted PBMCs, to conclusively compare naive and antigen-experienced cells.

As to this clonotype: Its antigen is undetermined.

The use of a sample-barcoded 5' primer and a J-beta primer mix characterized a second PCR of roughly 6 to 12 cycles. A single record per CDR3 protein comes from TCRdb applying MiXCR to the 5' RACE reads. The data show roughly 730,000 distinct CDR3 sequences, 56% seen once. Per the germline V gene, CDR1 is SGDLS and CDR2 is YYNGEE. With V trimmed by 6 bases and J by 5 bases, 5 bases remained unmatched. The CDR3 covers 12 residues. The sequence was collected from a man aged 40-49 years in good health. The chain employs TRBV9 and TRBJ2-7; 7 positions match TRBD1. Sequencing input: blood. In DNA, the CDR3 is TGTGCCAGCACCGACAGGGCCCACGAGCAGTACTTC. Its protein is CASTDRAHEQYF.